Each of the 27 T cell receptor beta chains below was sequenced from the same sample in a study of blood T cells in healthy people across ages. Using a J-beta primer mix together with a sample-barcoded 5' primer, a second PCR was run for about 7 to 12 cycles. TCRdb reanalysed the 5' RACE reads using MiXCR and keeps one entry per CDR3 protein. Among hundreds of thousands of distinct CDR3 sequences, approximately 60% were seen once, and the ten largest hold about a quarter. The sequencing input was blood. Receptor source: a man aged 35-49 years in good health.

The genes are TRBV12-5 and TRBJ2-1, with 7 bases matching TRBD2. The J call may be wrong; the DNA end is better matched by TRBJ2-7. CDR1 and CDR2 (germline): LGHNT, FRNRAP. The CDR3 sequence is 17 residues long. The CDR3 sequence: CASGSSKEMGRVWEQYF. DNA of the CDR3: TGTGCTAGTGGTTCCTCCAAGGAAATGGGGAGGGTGTGGGAGCAGTACTTC.

The V and J genes are TRBV18 and TRBJ2-7, with a possible D match to TRBD2 (6 bases). Deletions cut 3 bases from V and 0 bases from J, with 9 bases between. The length of the CDR3 is 14 residues. Germline CDR1 reads KGHSH; CDR2 reads LQKENI. The CDR3, as DNA: TGTGCCAGCTCACCCAGCGGGCACTCCTACGAGCAGTACTTC. It specifies CASSPSGHSYEQYF. Combining the CDR3 with reference TRBV18 and TRBJ2-7 gives the whole variable domain NAGVMQNPRHLVRRRGQEARLRCSPMKGHSHVYWYRQLPEEGLKFMVYLQKENIIDESGMPKERFSAEFPKEGPSILRIQQVVRGDSAAYFCASSPSGHSYEQYFGPGTRLTVT.

CDR3 in amino acids: CASSVDGEYGYTF. CDR3 DNA: TGTGCCAGCAGCGTAGACGGGGAATATGGCTACACCTTC. The chain recombines TRBV7-2 with TRBJ1-2; D remains ambiguous. CDR1 and CDR2 from the germline V gene are SGHTA and FQGNSA. The CDR3 runs 13 residues. V was cut by 5 bases and J by 5 bases, with 12 bases left in between.

The chain employs TRBV12-3 or TRBV12-4 and TRBJ2-1; D may match TRBD1 or TRBD2 (5 bases each). Trimming took off 7 bases at V and 7 bases at J, with 14 bases between the two ends. The CDR3 is 13 residues long. The CDR3 loop is CASTRGPRNEQFF. The CDR3 nucleotides are TGTGCCAGCACCCGGGGCCCCCGGAATGAGCAGTTCTTC.

In its sample, this clonotype was seen a few times. This rearrangement joins TRBV14 to TRBJ2-7; a possible D gene is TRBD2 (5 bases). The CDR3 loop spans 14 amino acids. The germline gives CDR1 SGHDN, CDR2 FVKESK. V lost 3 bases, J lost 1 base, and 10 bases lay in between. The CDR3 reads CASSHGVLSYEQYF. The CDR3 DNA follows: TGTGCCAGCAGCCACGGGGTTTTATCCTACGAGCAGTACTTC. Drawing the rest from reference TRBV14 and TRBJ2-7, the complete variable domain is EAGVTQFPSHSVIEKGQTVTLRCDPISGHDNLYWYRRVMGKEIKFLLHFVKESKQDESGMPNNRFLAERTGGTYSTLKVQPAELEDSGVYFCASSHGVLSYEQYFGPGTRLTVT.

The chain couples TRBV5-1 to TRBJ1-5; perhaps TRBD1 as D (5 bases). Between the trimmed V and J ends, which lost 0 bases and 3 bases, there was a span of 7 bases. This CDR3 has 14 residues. Germline CDR1 reads SGHRS; CDR2 reads YFSETQ. Here the CDR3 DNA reads TGCGCCAGCAGCTTGGGGGGCTTCAATCAGCCCCAGCATTTT. Its protein product is CASSLGGFNQPQHF.

This clonotype has at least ten counts. The chain couples TRBV5-1 to TRBJ2-7, with 7 nucleotides matching TRBD2. The trim removed 4 bases at V and 0 bases at J, leaving 10 bases unmatched. The germline gives CDR1 SGHRS, CDR2 YFSETQ. The CDR3 consists of 16 residues. The CDR3 sequence is CASSVGGNRPSYEQYF. In nucleotides, the CDR3 is TGCGCCAGCAGCGTGGGGGGGAACAGGCCCTCCTACGAGCAGTACTTC. Complete variable domain (other parts from reference TRBV5-1 and TRBJ2-7): KAGVTQTPRYLIKTRGQQVTLSCSPISGHRSVSWYQQTPGQGLQFLFEYFSETQRNKGNFPGRFSGRQFSNSRSEMNVSTLELGDSALYLCASSVGGNRPSYEQYFGPGTRLTVT.

The chain uses TRBV6-1 and TRBJ1-1; 8 bases are a match to TRBD1. J lost 4 bases, V lost 4 bases, and 2 bases had no gene match. The germline gives CDR1 MNHNS, CDR2 SASEGT. This CDR3 is 13 amino acids long. For the CDR3, the DNA is TGTGCCAGCAGTGGCGGACAGGGCACTGAAGCTTTCTTT. It yields the protein CASSGGQGTEAFF.

The table lists this clonotype with many counts. The chain couples TRBV7-2 to TRBJ2-3; maybe TRBD2 (6 bases). V lost 5 bases, J lost 1 base, and 10 bases lay in between. Germline assignment: CDR1 SGHTA and CDR2 FQGNSA. This CDR3 is built from 14 residues. CDR3 in amino acids: CASSLGLRTDTQYF. CDR3 DNA: TGTGCCAGCAGCCTGGGACTCCGCACAGATACGCAGTATTTT.

The chain joins TRBV5-1 to TRBJ2-1; 8 bases are shared with TRBD2. CDR3 size: 19 residues. J gave up 0 bases and V 1 base, and 12 bases lay outside the gene matches. Germline-derived CDR1 and CDR2 are SGHRS and YFSETQ. This chain's CDR3 is CASSLRASGRVGSYNEQFF. DNA of the CDR3: TGCGCCAGCAGCTTGCGGGCTAGCGGGCGGGTGGGCTCCTACAATGAGCAGTTCTTC.

The gene calls are TRBV29-1 and TRBJ2-1, with a weak D call TRBD1 (7 bases). The V gene lost 3 bases and the J gene lost 4 bases, with 10 bases spanning the gap. The CDR3 is 13 residues long. CDR1 is SQVTM, CDR2 ANQGSEA, per germline. The CDR3 here is CSVDRGAYNEQFF. As DNA, the CDR3 is TGCAGCGTTGACAGGGGGGCATACAATGAGCAGTTCTTC.

The rearrangement uses TRBV3-1 and TRBJ2-4; D remains unclear. This CDR3 has 12 amino acids. The V gene lost 5 bases and the J gene lost 6 bases, with 8 bases spanning the gap. Germline lookup yields CDR1 LGHDT and CDR2 YNNKEL (reference sequence). The CDR3, as DNA: TGTGCCAGCAGCAACTCCCGAAACATTCAGTACTTC. Translating gives CASSNSRNIQYF.

The chain has TRBV12-3 or TRBV12-4 and TRBJ2-5; 9 bases are shared with TRBD2. The length of the CDR3 is 14 residues. Trimming cost V 7 bases and J 7 bases; bases outside gene matches: 10. This CDR3 reads CASKRREGLGTQYF. The CDR3 DNA reads TGTGCCAGCAAGAGGCGGGAGGGCCTAGGGACCCAGTACTTC.

The chain employs TRBV11-3 and TRBJ2-2; tentatively, D is TRBD1 (5 bases). The CDR3 consists of 18 residues. The germline gives CDR1 SGHNT, CDR2 YENEEA. V gave up 1 base and J gave up 2 bases, with 17 bases separating them. The CDR3 DNA reads TGTGCCAGCAGCTTAGGGCAGTGGGGCGCGAAAAACACCGGGGAGCTGTTTTTT. Protein product: CASSLGQWGAKNTGELFF.

The J gene is TRBJ1-6, the V gene TRBV25-1; 7 bases map to TRBD1. This CDR3 comprises 15 residues. Germline trimming cut 4 bases from V and 2 bases from J; bases unmatched to any gene: 2. CDR1 MGHDK and CDR2 SYGVNS come from the germline V gene. The CDR3 bases are TGTGCCAGCAGTGGGGACAGCCCCTATAATTCACCCCTCCACTTT. This codes for CASSGDSPYNSPLHF.

About this clonotype: A read error is possible here, since a much larger clone lies one base away. The chain joins TRBV7-3 to TRBJ2-6; the D gene is possibly TRBD1 (5 bases). CDR1 is SGHTA and CDR2 is FQGTGA in the germline V gene. CDR3 size: 15 residues. The CDR3, as DNA: TGTGCCAGCAGCTTATTCCGCTCTGGGGCCGACGTCCTGACTTTC. This encodes CASSLFRSGADVLTF.

The gene calls are TRBV5-1 and TRBJ1-6; 7 bases are a match to TRBD1. V lost 2 bases and J lost 17; bases outside the gene matches: 7. Per germline, CDR1 SGHRS and CDR2 YFSETQ. This CDR3 region has 12 residues. As DNA, the CDR3 is TGCGCCAGCAGCTTAACAGGGGTTGAGATCCACTTT. This translates into CASSLTGVEIHF.

The sample holds one count of this clonotype. The chain carries TRBV5-1 and TRBJ1-6; TRBD1 is a possible D gene (5 bases). The CDR3 length is 13 residues. V lost 0 bases, J lost 10 bases, and 8 bases lay in between. The germline CDR1 and CDR2 sequences are SGHRS and YFSETQ. CDR3 sequence: CASSLGEGSPLHF. In DNA form, the CDR3 reads TGCGCCAGCAGCTTGGGTGAGGGGTCACCCCTCCACTTT.

This clonotype was picked up a small number of times. For the CDR3, the DNA is TGTGCCAGCAGCGCCAACACAGGGGTTTATGGCTACACCTTC. Amino acid sequence: CASSANTGVYGYTF. The chain links TRBV9 to TRBJ1-2, with 7 positions matching TRBD1. CDR3 length: 14 residues. V was pared by 3 bases and J by 5 bases, with 7 bases of the junction left unmatched. Germline lookup yields CDR1 SGDLS and CDR2 YYNGEE.

J is TRBJ2-3 and V is TRBV20-1; a possible D gene is TRBD1 (5 bases). The V and J ends lost 6 bases and 0 bases respectively, with 13 bases between them. CDR3 length: 14 amino acids. The germline gives CDR1 DFQATT, CDR2 SNEGSKA (reference sequence). In DNA form, the CDR3 reads TGCAGTGCGCAAACAGGCGCTAGCACAGATACGCAGTATTTT. Its translation: CSAQTGASTDTQYF.

The chain has TRBV7-9 and TRBJ1-4; D might be TRBD1 (5 bases). Germline V gene data show CDR1 as SEHNR and CDR2 as FQNEAQ (reference sequence). V dropped 0 bases and J dropped 3 bases, with 20 bases sitting between them. The CDR3 extends over 19 amino acids. CDR3 sequence (DNA): TGTGCCAGCAGCTTAGCCCCAGGTTCGGGGGGGAGTTCTAATGAAAAACTGTTTTTT. Protein: CASSLAPGSGGSSNEKLFF.

The chain recombines TRBV5-1 with TRBJ2-3, with 7 bases lining up with TRBD2. The CDR3 extends over 20 amino acids. Germline V CDR1 and CDR2: SGHRS, YFSETQ. With V trimmed by 4 bases and J by 3 bases, 23 bases remained unmatched. CDR3 in amino acids: CASSREGPRIVAGVTDTQYF. The CDR3 coding sequence is TGCGCCAGCAGCCGAGAGGGGCCTAGGATCGTTGCGGGGGTAACAGATACGCAGTATTTT.

The count of this clonotype is one. The V and J genes are TRBV27 and TRBJ2-1, with D possibly being TRBD2 (6 bases). The DNA matches TRBJ2-7 better at its end, which makes the J call doubtful. The CDR3 runs to 17 residues. Germline CDR1 and CDR2: MNHEY and SMNVEV (reference sequence). The CDR3 coding sequence is TGTGCCAGCATGGGACTTTTAGCGGCCGGCTCCTACAATGAGCAGTACTTC. Amino acid sequence: CASMGLLAAGSYNEQYF.

V usage is TRBV25-1 and J usage is TRBJ2-3; no definite D call. The CDR3 runs to 13 residues. Between the trimmed V and J ends, which lost 0 bases and 4 bases, there was a span of 5 bases. Germline V CDR1 and CDR2: MGHDK, SYGVNS. The CDR3 spells CASSEYGADTQYF. In DNA form, the CDR3 reads TGTGCCAGCAGTGAATATGGCGCAGATACGCAGTATTTT.

The DNA of the CDR3 is TGTGCCTGGAGTCCCGGTGGCTACACCTTC. This translates into CAWSPGGYTF. The chain uses TRBV30 and TRBJ1-2; D gene uncertain. The CDR3 runs 10 residues. Germline CDR1 and CDR2: GTSNPN and SVGIG (reference sequence). Between the trimmed V and J ends, which lost 2 bases and 7 bases, there was a span of 5 bases.

V gene TRBV6-1 combines with J gene TRBJ2-1; D tentatively fits TRBD1 or TRBD2 (5 bases each). The tail of the sequence fits TRBJ2-7 better, so the J call may be wrong. This CDR3 contains 18 residues. CDR1 is MNHNS and CDR2 is SASEGT in the germline V gene. The CDR3 DNA sequence: TGTGCCAGCAGTGACGAGGGGATCAACATCCAGTCGAGTCTTGAGCAGTACTTC. Its protein product is CASSDEGINIQSSLEQYF.

This clonotype was observed once. The chain carries TRBV20-1 and TRBJ1-2; D is ambiguous. This CDR3 has 12 amino acids. Germline V CDR1 and CDR2: DFQATT, SNEGSKA (reference sequence). With 5 bases removed from V and 4 bases from J, the gap between germline ends came to 11 bases. CDR3 protein: CSARREIYGYTF. CDR3 in DNA: TGCAGTGCTCGTCGGGAGATCTATGGCTACACCTTC.